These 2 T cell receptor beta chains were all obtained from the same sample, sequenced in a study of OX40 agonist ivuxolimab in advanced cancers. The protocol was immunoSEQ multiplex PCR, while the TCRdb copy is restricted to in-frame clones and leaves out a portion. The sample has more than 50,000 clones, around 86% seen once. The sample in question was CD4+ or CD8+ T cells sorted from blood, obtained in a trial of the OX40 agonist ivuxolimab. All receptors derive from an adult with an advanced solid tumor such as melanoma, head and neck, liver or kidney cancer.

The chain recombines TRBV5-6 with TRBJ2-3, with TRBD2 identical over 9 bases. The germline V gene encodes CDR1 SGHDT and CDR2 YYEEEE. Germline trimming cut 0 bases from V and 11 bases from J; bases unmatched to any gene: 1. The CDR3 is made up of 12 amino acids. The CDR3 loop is CASSLVAGVQYF. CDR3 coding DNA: TGTGCCAGCAGCTTGGTAGCGGGGGTGCAGTATTTT.

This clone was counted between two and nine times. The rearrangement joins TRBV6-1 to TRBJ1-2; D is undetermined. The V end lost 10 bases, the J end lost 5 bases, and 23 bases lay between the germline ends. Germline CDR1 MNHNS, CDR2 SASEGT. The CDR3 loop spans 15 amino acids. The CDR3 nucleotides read TGTGCCACCACTCAGAAATCGTTGGGTTCGTATGGCTACACCTTC. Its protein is CATTQKSLGSYGYTF.